This TCR beta chain was recovered during a study of neurological immune-mediated disorders. V was pared by 8 bases and J by 6 bases, with 8 bases of the junction left unmatched. The CDR3 extends over 13 amino acids. Germline loops: CDR1 GTSNPN, CDR2 SVGIG (reference sequence). This clonotype was seen once. In Maryland, USA, blood bank volunteers were the healthy controls. The unsorted libraries were generated from a total of 2 million PBMCs, which had been stored in RNAlater at -80 C. The authors made cDNA by 5'RACE with 10-nucleotide random UMIs. Each CDR3 protein is one row after TCRdb ran MiXCR on the 5' RACE reads. The sample holds about 79,000 distinct CDR3 sequences, 14% seen once.

The source of this sequence is a woman in her fifties or sixties in good health. The sequencing input was PBMCs. V and J are TRBV30 and TRBJ2-1, with 9 bases fitting TRBD2. The CDR3 bases are TGTGCCGGGCGGGGGGGCGGGGGCAATGAGCAGTTCTTC. Translating it yields CAGRGGGGNEQFF.